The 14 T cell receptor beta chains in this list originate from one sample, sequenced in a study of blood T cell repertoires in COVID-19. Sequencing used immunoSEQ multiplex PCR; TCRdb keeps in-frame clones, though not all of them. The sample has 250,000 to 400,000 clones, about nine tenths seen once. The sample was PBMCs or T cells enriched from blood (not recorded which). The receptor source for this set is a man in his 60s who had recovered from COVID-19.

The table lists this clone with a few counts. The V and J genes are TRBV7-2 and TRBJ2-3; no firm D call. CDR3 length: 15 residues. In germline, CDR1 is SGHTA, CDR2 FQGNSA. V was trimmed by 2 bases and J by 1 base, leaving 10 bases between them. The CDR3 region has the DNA TGTGCCAGCAGCTTATCTCGTCGGGGCACAGATACGCAGTATTTT. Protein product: CASSLSRRGTDTQYF.

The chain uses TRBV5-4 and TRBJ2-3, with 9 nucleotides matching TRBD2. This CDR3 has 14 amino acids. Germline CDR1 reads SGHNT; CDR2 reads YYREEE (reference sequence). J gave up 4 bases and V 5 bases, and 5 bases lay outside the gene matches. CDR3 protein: CASRIAGGPDTQYF. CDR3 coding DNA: TGTGCCAGCAGGATCGCGGGAGGGCCAGATACGCAGTATTTT.

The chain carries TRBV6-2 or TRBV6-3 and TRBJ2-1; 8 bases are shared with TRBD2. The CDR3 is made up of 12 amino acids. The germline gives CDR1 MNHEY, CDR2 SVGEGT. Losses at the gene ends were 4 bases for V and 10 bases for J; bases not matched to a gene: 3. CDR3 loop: CASSWTSREQFF. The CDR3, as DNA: TGTGCCAGCAGTTGGACTAGCCGGGAGCAGTTCTTC.

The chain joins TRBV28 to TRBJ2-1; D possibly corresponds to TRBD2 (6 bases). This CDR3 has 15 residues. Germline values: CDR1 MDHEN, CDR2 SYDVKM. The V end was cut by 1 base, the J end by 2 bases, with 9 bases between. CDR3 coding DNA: TGTGCCAGCAGTTTATTCGCGGGGACCTACAATGAGCAGTTCTTC. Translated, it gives CASSLFAGTYNEQFF.

CDR3 nucleotides: TGTGCCACTAACGGACACTCGAACACCGGGGAGCTGTTTTTT. It is translated as CATNGHSNTGELFF. V gene TRBV19 combines with J gene TRBJ2-2; maybe TRBD1 (5 bases). Germline V gene data show CDR1 as LNHDA and CDR2 as SQIVND (reference sequence). Deletions cut 10 bases from V and 0 bases from J, with 12 bases between. The CDR3 covers 14 residues.

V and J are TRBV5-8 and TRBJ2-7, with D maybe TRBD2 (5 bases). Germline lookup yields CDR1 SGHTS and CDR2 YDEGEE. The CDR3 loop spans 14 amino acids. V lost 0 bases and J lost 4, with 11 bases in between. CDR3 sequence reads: CASSLARGAYEQYF. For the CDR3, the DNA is TGTGCCAGCAGCTTGGCCCGGGGTGCATACGAGCAGTACTTC. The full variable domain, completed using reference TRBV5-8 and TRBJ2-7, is EAGVTQSPTHLIKTRGQQATLRCSPISGHTSVYWYQQALGLGLQFLLWYDEGEERNRGNFPPRFSGRQFPNYSSELNVNALELEDSALYLCASSLARGAYEQYFGPGTRLTVT.

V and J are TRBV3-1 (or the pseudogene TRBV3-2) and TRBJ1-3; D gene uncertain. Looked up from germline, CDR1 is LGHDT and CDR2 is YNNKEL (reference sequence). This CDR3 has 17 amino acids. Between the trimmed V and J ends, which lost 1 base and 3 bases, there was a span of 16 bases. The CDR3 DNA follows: TGTGCCAGCAGCCAAGGTTCATCCGCCTCAGGTGGAAACACCATATATTTT. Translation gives CASSQGSSASGGNTIYF.

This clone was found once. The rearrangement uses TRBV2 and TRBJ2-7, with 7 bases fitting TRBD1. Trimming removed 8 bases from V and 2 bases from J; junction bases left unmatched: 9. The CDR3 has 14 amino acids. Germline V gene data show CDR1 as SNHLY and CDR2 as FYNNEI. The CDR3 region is CASLWRDRAYEQYF. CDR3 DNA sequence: TGTGCCAGCCTTTGGCGAGACAGGGCCTACGAGCAGTACTTC.

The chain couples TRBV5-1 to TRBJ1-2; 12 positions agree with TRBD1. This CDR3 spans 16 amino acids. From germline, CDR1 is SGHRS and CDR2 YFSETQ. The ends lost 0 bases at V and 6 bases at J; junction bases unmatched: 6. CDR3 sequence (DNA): TGCGCCAGCAGCTTGGCCTCCGGGACAGGGGGCGATGGCTACACCTTC. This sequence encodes CASSLASGTGGDGYTF. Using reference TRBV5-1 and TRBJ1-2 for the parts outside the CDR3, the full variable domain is KAGVTQTPRYLIKTRGQQVTLSCSPISGHRSVSWYQQTPGQGLQFLFEYFSETQRNKGNFPGRFSGRQFSNSRSEMNVSTLELGDSALYLCASSLASGTGGDGYTFGSGTRLTVV.

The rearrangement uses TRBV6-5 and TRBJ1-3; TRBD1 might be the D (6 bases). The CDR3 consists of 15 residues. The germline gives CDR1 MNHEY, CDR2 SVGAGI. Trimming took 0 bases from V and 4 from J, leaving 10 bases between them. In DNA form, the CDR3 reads TGTGCCAGCAGTTACTCGACCAGGGGCGGAAACACCATATATTTT. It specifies CASSYSTRGGNTIYF.

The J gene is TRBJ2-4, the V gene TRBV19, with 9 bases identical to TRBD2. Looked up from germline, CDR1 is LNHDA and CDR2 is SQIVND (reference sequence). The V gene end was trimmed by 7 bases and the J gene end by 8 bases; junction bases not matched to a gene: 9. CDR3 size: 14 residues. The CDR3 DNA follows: TGTGCCAGTACCTACGTGGGCGGGGGGGACATTCAGTACTTC. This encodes CASTYVGGGDIQYF.

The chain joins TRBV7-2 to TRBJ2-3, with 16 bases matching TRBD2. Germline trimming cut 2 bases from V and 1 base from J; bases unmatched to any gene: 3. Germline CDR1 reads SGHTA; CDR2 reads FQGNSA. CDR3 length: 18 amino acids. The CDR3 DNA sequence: TGTGCCAGCAGCTTACCTGGGACTAGCGGGGGGGGCACAGATACGCAGTATTTT. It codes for CASSLPGTSGGGTDTQYF.

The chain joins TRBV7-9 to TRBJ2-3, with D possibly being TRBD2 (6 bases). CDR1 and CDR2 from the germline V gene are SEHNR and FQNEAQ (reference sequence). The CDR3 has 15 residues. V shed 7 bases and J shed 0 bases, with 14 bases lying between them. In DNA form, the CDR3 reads TGTGCCAGCATCCGGGCGGGGATTAGCACAGATACGCAGTATTTT. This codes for CASIRAGISTDTQYF.

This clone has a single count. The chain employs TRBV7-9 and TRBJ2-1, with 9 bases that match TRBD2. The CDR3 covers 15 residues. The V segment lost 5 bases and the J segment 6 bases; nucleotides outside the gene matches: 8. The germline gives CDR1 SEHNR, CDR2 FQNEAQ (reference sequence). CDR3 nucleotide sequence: TGTGCCAGCAGCAATAAGGGACTAGCTGGCAATGAGCAGTTCTTC. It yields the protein CASSNKGLAGNEQFF.